The source of this T cell receptor beta chain is a study of cytomegalovirus exposure and HLA in healthy donors. J gave up 3 bases and V 5 bases, and 6 bases lay outside the gene matches. CDR3 size: 14 residues. The germline V gene has CDR1 SGHRS and CDR2 YFSETQ. General study findings and limits: High sensitivity and specificity were reportedly achieved when the classifier diagnosed cytomegalovirus status. Data from an earlier analysis indicated that most TCR beta V segments were productive either about 87% or about 30% of the time. A few CMV-associated chains proved CMV antigen-specific in vitro.

Vbeta (60) and Jbeta (13) primers were used in the PCR. Source study methods: About 83 million unique TCR beta chains, roughly 10 million shared, were counted in a later analysis. Measured with immunoSEQ multiplex PCR; TCRdb has only the in-frame clones, and not every one. D and trimming were read from the DNA, whereas the V and J calls and clone size are those reported in that table. The repertoire includes more than 80,000 clones, 60% to 75% of them detected once, and more than 2.5% sits in the top ten. For this clone: Its antigen remains unknown.

Sequenced material: PBMCs. The TCR sequence derives from a man aged 55-75 years in good health and CMV-seronegative. V usage is TRBV5-1 and J usage is TRBJ1-2, with 8 bases that match TRBD1. CDR3: CASRTGGFDYGYTF. The CDR3 DNA sequence: TGCGCCAGCAGAACAGGGGGTTTCGACTATGGCTACACCTTC.